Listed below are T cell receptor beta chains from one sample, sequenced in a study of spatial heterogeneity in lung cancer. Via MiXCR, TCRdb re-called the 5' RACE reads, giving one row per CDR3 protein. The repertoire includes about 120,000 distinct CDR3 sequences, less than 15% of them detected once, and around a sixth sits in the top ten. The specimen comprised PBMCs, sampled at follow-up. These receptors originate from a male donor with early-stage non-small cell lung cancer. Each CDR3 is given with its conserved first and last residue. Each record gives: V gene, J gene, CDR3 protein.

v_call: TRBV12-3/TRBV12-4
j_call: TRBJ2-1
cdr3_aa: CASSPLGGGFRDEQFF

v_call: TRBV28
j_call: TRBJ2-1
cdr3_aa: CASSLRGQGYNEQFF

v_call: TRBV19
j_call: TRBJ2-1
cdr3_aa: CASSIPPQTPLEHEQFF

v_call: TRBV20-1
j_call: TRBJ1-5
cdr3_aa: CSAWRGDQPQHF

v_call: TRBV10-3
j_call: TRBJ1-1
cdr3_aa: CAISERAAGLWGEAFF

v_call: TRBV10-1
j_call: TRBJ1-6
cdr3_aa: CASSDTSNSPLHF

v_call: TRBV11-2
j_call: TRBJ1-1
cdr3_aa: CASSPWDGNTEAFF

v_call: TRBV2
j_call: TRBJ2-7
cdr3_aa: CASIAGDPYEQYF

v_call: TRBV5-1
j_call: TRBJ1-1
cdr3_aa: CASSIRAGQMNTEAFF

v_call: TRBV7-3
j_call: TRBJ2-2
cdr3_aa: CASSLVGTNTGELFF

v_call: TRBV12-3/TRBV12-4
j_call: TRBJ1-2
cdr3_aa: CASRPRQGGNGYTF

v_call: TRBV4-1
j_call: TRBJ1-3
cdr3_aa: CASSLREGAVFSGNTIYF

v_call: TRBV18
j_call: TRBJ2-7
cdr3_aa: CASSPKRGPSYEQYF

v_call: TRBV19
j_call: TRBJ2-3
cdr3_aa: CASSIDPASDTQYF

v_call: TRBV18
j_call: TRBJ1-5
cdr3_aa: CASSLGQGRGNQPQHF

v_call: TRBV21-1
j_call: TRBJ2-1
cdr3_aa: CASSNGPRRGLSNEQFF

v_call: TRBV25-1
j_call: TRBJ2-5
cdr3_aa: CASKEVGGQETQYF

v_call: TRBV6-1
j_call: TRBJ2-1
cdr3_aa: CASHRASYNEQFF

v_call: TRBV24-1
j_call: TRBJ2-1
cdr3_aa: CATSDRDPGAYNEQFF

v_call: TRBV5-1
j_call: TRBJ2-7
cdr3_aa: CASSSLYEQYF

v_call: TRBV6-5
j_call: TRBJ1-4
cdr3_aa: CASSYRGYNEKLFF

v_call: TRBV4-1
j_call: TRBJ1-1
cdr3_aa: CASSQQEGGLNTEAFF

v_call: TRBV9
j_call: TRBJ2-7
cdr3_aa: CASSVAIGRRDEQYF

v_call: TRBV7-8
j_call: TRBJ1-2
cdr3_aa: CASSLAGSASGYTF

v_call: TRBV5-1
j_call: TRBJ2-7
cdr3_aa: CASSLASGQGTYEQYF

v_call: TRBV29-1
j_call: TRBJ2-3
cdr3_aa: CSVGLAPDTQYF

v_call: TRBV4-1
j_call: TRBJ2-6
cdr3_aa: CASSHLWGRANVLTF

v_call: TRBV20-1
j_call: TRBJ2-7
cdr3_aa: CSARDRSGINYEQYF

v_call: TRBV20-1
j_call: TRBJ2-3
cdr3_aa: CSAPPAGRGITDTQYF

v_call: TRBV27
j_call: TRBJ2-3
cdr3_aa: CASINTGSTDTQYF

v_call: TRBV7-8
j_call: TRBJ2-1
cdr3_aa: CASSKQGSNEQFF

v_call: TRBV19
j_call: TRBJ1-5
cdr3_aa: CASTQTGAHQPQHF

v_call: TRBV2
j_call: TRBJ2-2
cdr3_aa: CASSGLRGAVGELFF

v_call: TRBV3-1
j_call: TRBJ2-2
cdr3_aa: CASSQDWGLNTGELFF

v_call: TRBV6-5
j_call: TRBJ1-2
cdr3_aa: CASSYSSGGVPNGYTF

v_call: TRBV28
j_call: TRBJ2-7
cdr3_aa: CASTTAGGRANEQYF

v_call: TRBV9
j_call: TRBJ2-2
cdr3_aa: CASSPRTINTGELFF

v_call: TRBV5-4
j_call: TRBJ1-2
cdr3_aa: CASSRDRVYGYTF

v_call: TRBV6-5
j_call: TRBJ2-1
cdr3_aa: CASLQGAGGKQFF

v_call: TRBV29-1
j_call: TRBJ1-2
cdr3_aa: CSVEFIANYGYTF

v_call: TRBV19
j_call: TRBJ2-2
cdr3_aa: CASTTSGGNTGELFF

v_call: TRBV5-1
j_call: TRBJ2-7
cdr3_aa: CASSSGTSGILTYEQYF